Each of the 3 T cell receptor beta chains below was sequenced from the same sample in a study of shared clonotypes between healthy human individuals. Data came from immunoSEQ multiplex PCR; TCRdb stores just in-frame clones and leaves some out. In the table there are around 120,000 clones, roughly 70% of which are singletons. Sequenced input: memory CD8+ T cells sorted from blood. Subset described: CD45RO+ cells pooled with CCR7-negative TemRA cells. The receptors shown here come from a woman in her 30s in good health.

The chain carries TRBV7-2 and TRBJ1-5; tentatively, D is TRBD1 (5 bases). The CDR3 totals 14 residues. V was shortened by 6 bases and J by 2 bases, with 11 bases between the two germline ends. From germline, CDR1 is SGHTA and CDR2 FQGNSA. The CDR3 sequence: CASSSRVGNQPQHF. CDR3 DNA: TGTGCCAGCAGTTCCAGGGTGGGCAATCAGCCCCAGCATTTT. Filled out from reference TRBV7-2 and TRBJ1-5, the complete variable domain reads GAGVSQSPSNKVTEKGKDVELRCDPISGHTALYWYRQSLGQGLEFLIYFQGNSAPDKSGLPSDRFSAERTGGSVSTLTIQRTQQEDSAVYLCASSSRVGNQPQHFGDGTRLSIL.

This CDR3 is CASSWVVNTEAFF. For the CDR3, the DNA is TGTGCCAGCAGTTGGGTGGTGAACACTGAAGCTTTCTTT. V is TRBV6-6 and J is TRBJ1-1; no reliable D call. Germline V lookup: CDR1 MNHNY, CDR2 SVGAGI (reference sequence). The CDR3 has 13 amino acids. Trimming pared 4 bases from V and 0 bases from J, leaving 6 bases between.

The V gene is TRBV5-4, the J gene TRBJ2-7; D is undetermined. Trimming left V 0 bases short and J 4 bases short, with 11 bases between. The CDR3 sequence is 14 residues long. Germline V lookup: CDR1 SGHNT, CDR2 YYREEE (reference sequence). Here the CDR3 DNA reads TGTGCCAGCAGCTTGGACAAACCTCTTTACGAGCAGTACTTC. Encoded protein: CASSLDKPLYEQYF.